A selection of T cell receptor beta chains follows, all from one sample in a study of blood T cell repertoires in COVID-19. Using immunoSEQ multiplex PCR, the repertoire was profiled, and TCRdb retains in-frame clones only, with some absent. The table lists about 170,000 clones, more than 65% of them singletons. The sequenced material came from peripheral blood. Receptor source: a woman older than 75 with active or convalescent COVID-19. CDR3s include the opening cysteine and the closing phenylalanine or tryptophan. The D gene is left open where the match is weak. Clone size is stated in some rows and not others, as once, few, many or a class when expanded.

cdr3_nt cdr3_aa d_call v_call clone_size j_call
TGTGCCAGCAGTGAAGTGCAGGGAATTCAGCCCCAGCATTTT CASSEVQGIQPQHF NA TRBV2 NA TRBJ1-5
TGCGCCAGCAGCGCGCGAGGCCCCTGGGATACGCAGTATTTT CASSARGPWDTQYF NA TRBV10-1 NA TRBJ2-3
TGTGCCAGCAGTTCGACAGGGGCGGGCACCGGGGAGCTGTTTTTT CASSSTGAGTGELFF TRBD1 TRBV27 NA TRBJ2-2
TGCAGTGCTCCACTAAACTATGGCTACACCTTC CSAPLNYGYTF NA TRBV20-1 NA TRBJ1-2
TGTGCCAGCAGCTTACGGACGGGGAGTTCACCCCTCCACTTT CASSLRTGSSPLHF NA TRBV7-2 NA TRBJ1-6
TGTGCCAGCAGTTACCTGGCTAGCGGGTACGAGCAGTACTTC CASSYLASGYEQYF TRBD2 TRBV6-5 NA TRBJ2-7
TGTGCCAGCAGTCCTTGGGGGACAAGGACGCCGGGGGAGCAGTACTTC CASSPWGTRTPGEQYF NA TRBV28 NA TRBJ2-7
TGCAGCGTTGAAGATGTGGGGGCCGGCTACACCTTC CSVEDVGAGYTF NA TRBV29-1 NA TRBJ1-2
TGTGCCAGCAGCGTAGAACTAGCGGGACGAGAGCAGTTCTTC CASSVELAGREQFF TRBD2 TRBV9 NA TRBJ2-1
TGCGCCAGCAGCTTGGTTTACCGCGGGGTAAATGAGCAGTTCTTC CASSLVYRGVNEQFF NA TRBV5-1 NA TRBJ2-1
TGTGCCATCAGTGAGTCGGTCCTCAGTACGCAGTATTTT CAISESVLSTQYF NA TRBV10-3 NA TRBJ2-3
TGCGCCAGCAGCTTGGCGCTTTACGGGGAGCAGTTCTTC CASSLALYGEQFF NA TRBV5-1 NA TRBJ2-1
TGTGCCAGCTCACCGTCACAGAGCTCCTACGAGCAGTACTTC CASSPSQSSYEQYF NA TRBV18 few TRBJ2-7
TGTGCCAGCTCACCACCCGACAGGGGTTACTACAATGAGCAGTTCTTC CASSPPDRGYYNEQFF TRBD1 TRBV18 NA TRBJ2-1
TGTGCCAGCAGCGAGGGACAGGGGGCCTTCTACGAGCAGTACTTC CASSEGQGAFYEQYF TRBD1 TRBV9 NA TRBJ2-7
TGTGCCAGCAGTCGGGACAGAGGGACTGAAGCTTTCTTT CASSRDRGTEAFF TRBD1 TRBV2 NA TRBJ1-1
TGTGCCAGCAGTGACGGGACTAGCGGGAGGACTAGCACAGATACGCAGTATTTT CASSDGTSGRTSTDTQYF TRBD2 TRBV2 few TRBJ2-3
TGCGCCAGCAGCCAGCGTACGACAGGGCCCACAGATACGCAGTATTTT CASSQRTTGPTDTQYF TRBD1 TRBV4-1 NA TRBJ2-3
TGCGCCAGCAGTGAGCTCAAGGGGGCAAACTACAATGAGCAGTTCTTC CASSELKGANYNEQFF TRBD1 TRBV10-1 NA TRBJ2-1
TGTGCCAGCAGTCCTTCCTACGAGCAGTACTTC CASSPSYEQYF NA TRBV27 once TRBJ2-7
TGTGCCAGCAGCTCGGGGGCCGGGGAGCTGTTTTTT CASSSGAGELFF NA TRBV7-8 NA TRBJ2-2
TGTGCCAGCAGCGCAGAAAGGGGCAGGGTGGATGAAAAACTGTTTTTT CASSAERGRVDEKLFF NA TRBV5-4 NA TRBJ1-4
TGCGCCAGCAGCGGAGAGCGGTCCTACTACAATGAGCAGTTCTTC CASSGERSYYNEQFF NA TRBV5-1 NA TRBJ2-1
TGCGCCAGCAGCTTGGTAGGGGACTATGGCTACACCTTC CASSLVGDYGYTF NA TRBV5-1 once TRBJ1-2
TGTGCCAGCAGTTTCCTGATTGGGACTTTCACTGAAGCTTTCTTT CASSFLIGTFTEAFF NA TRBV28 NA TRBJ1-1
TGTGCCAGCAGCTCACTACCGGGTCTCAGTAATTCACCCCTCCACTTT CASSSLPGLSNSPLHF NA TRBV7-9 once TRBJ1-6
TGTGCCAGCAGCGCACTAGCGGGAGGGCCGACAGATACGCAGTATTTT CASSALAGGPTDTQYF TRBD2 TRBV6-4 NA TRBJ2-3
TGTGCCAGCAGCGTAAGGGGCGGGGGTACTGAAGCTTTCTTT CASSVRGGGTEAFF NA TRBV9 NA TRBJ1-1
TGTGCCAGCTGCCAAGACAGGGGGCTATCGAACCAGCAGTACTTC CASCQDRGLSNQQYF TRBD1 TRBV5-8 NA TRBJ2-7
TGCGCCAGCAGCCACACACCCCTCCACTTT CASSHTPLHF NA TRBV5-1 NA TRBJ1-6
TGTGCCACCGATAGGACAGGGGGCAATGAGCAGTTCTTC CATDRTGGNEQFF TRBD1 TRBV24-1 NA TRBJ2-1
TGTGCCAGCAGTTACTTATCAGGGGACTCACCCCTCCACTTT CASSYLSGDSPLHF NA TRBV6-5 NA TRBJ1-6
TGTGCCAGCAGCTTAAATGCGGGAGCGGTGACAGATACGCAGTATTTT CASSLNAGAVTDTQYF TRBD2 TRBV7-9 once TRBJ2-3
TGTGCCAGTAGTATTATGGGACAGACTACAGATACGCAGTATTTT CASSIMGQTTDTQYF TRBD1 TRBV19 NA TRBJ2-3
TGTGCCAGCACGTTGACAGGGAGCGGTGAAGCTTTCTTT CASTLTGSGEAFF TRBD1 TRBV6-6 NA TRBJ1-1
TGTGCCAGCAGCTTGGCGGCAGCGGACTATGGCTACACCTTC CASSLAAADYGYTF NA TRBV5-6 NA TRBJ1-2
TGTGCCAGTAGTATGGGAGCCCTCGGGACTTTCTACGAGCAGTACTTC CASSMGALGTFYEQYF NA TRBV19 NA TRBJ2-7
TGTGCCAGCAGCCCTCGAGACTATGGCTACACCTTC CASSPRDYGYTF NA TRBV12-3/TRBV12-4 NA TRBJ1-2
TGTGCCAGCTCCCATAGCGGATCGGAATACAATGAGCAGTTCTTC CASSHSGSEYNEQFF NA TRBV18 few TRBJ2-1
TGTGCCAGCAGTCACACAGCTACACAAGAGACCCAGTACTTC CASSHTATQETQYF NA TRBV28 once TRBJ2-5
TGTGCCAGCAGCCCAAGCGGGACCGGGGAGCTGTTTTTT CASSPSGTGELFF NA TRBV27 NA TRBJ2-2
TGCAGTGCTCGTGGGCCCCCAAGCGAGGGAAACACCATATATTTT CSARGPPSEGNTIYF NA TRBV20-1 NA TRBJ1-3
TGTGCCAGCAGCGTAGGGACTAGCGGGAGAGGCTACAATGAGCAGTTCTTC CASSVGTSGRGYNEQFF TRBD2 TRBV9 once TRBJ2-1
TGTGCCAGCAGTCCTCTTTGGGGAGACGAGCAGTACTTC CASSPLWGDEQYF NA TRBV6-5 NA TRBJ2-7
TGTGCCAGCTCACAGACAGGGCTGGTCTATGGCTACACCTTC CASSQTGLVYGYTF TRBD1 TRBV7-2 few TRBJ1-2
TGCGCCAGCAGCTGGGACAGTTCTAACTATGGCTACACCTTC CASSWDSSNYGYTF TRBD1 TRBV5-1 few TRBJ1-2
TGCGCCAGCAGCGAGCTAGCGGGAGGCACCTACAATGAGCAGTTCTTC CASSELAGGTYNEQFF TRBD2 TRBV5-1 once TRBJ2-1
TGTGCCAGCAGCCAAGAAGAGGTAATTAGCTCCTACAATGAGCAGTTCTTC CASSQEEVISSYNEQFF NA TRBV4-2 NA TRBJ2-1
TGTGCCAGCAGTTACTCAGGGGGATATAATTCACCCCTCCACTTT CASSYSGGYNSPLHF NA TRBV6-5 NA TRBJ1-6
TGTGCCAGCAGTGCCGGGACAGGGGATCAGCCCCAGCATTTT CASSAGTGDQPQHF TRBD1 TRBV6-4 NA TRBJ1-5